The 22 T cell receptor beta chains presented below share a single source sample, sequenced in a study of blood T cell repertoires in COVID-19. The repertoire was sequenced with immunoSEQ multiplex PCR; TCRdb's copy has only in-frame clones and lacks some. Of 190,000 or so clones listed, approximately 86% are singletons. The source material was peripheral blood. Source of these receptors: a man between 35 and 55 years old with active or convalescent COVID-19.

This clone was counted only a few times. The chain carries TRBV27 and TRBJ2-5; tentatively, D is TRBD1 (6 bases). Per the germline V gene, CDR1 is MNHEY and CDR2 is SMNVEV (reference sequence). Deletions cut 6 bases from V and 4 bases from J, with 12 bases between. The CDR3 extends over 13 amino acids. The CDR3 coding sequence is TGTGCCAGCAGCCGACAGGCTAGAGAGACCCAGTACTTC. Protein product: CASSRQARETQYF.

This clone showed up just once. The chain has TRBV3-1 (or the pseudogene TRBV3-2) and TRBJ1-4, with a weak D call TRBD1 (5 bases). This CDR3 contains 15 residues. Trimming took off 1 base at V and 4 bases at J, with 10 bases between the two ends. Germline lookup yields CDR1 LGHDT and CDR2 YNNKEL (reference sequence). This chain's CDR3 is CASSQARGRNEKLFF. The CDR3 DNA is TGTGCCAGCAGCCAAGCTAGGGGTCGTAATGAAAAACTGTTTTTT.

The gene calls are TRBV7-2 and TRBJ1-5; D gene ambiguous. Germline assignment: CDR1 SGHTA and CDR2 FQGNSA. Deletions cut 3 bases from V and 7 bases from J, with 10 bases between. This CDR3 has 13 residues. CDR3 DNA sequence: TGTGCCAGCAGCTTTTCCTTCCGGCAGCCCCAGCATTTT. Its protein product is CASSFSFRQPQHF.

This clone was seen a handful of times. CDR3 nucleotide sequence: TGTGCCAGCTCAATCGGGACAGATACTGGAAACACCATATATTTT. Its translation is CASSIGTDTGNTIYF. The chain is built from TRBV18 and TRBJ1-3, with 7 bases lining up with TRBD1. Trimming took 5 bases from V and 2 from J; bases not matched to a gene: 6. Germline loops: CDR1 KGHSH, CDR2 LQKENI. The CDR3 is 15 amino acids.

DNA for the CDR3: TGTGCCACCCGGCAGGGGGTTCAAGAGACCCAGTACTTC. Its translation: CATRQGVQETQYF. This chain links TRBV13 with TRBJ2-5, with TRBD1 matching 7 bases. The junction had 7 bases not matched to a gene; V was cut back by 10 bases and J by 2 bases. The CDR3 spans 13 residues. CDR1 and CDR2 from the germline V gene are PRHDT and FYEKMQ (reference sequence).

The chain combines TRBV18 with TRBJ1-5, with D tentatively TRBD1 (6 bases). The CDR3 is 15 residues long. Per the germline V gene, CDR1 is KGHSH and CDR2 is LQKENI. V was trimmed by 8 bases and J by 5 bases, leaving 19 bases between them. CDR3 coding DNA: TGTGCCAGCACCAATACAGGGAGCGGTTATCAGCCCCAGCATTTT. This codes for CASTNTGSGYQPQHF. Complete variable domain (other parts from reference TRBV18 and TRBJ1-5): NAGVMQNPRHLVRRRGQEARLRCSPMKGHSHVYWYRQLPEEGLKFMVYLQKENIIDESGMPKERFSAEFPKEGPSILRIQQVVRGDSAAYFCASTNTGSGYQPQHFGDGTRLSIL.

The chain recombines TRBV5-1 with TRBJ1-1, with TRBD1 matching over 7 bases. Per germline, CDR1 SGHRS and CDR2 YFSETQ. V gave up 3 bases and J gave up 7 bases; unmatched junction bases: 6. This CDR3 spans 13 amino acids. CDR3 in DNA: TGCGCCAGCAGCTCTACAGGGGAAGGTGAAGCTTTCTTT. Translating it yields CASSSTGEGEAFF.

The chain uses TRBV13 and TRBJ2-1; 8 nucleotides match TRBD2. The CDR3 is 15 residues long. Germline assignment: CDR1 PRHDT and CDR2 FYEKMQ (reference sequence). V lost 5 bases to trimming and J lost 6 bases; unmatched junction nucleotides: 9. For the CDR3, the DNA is TGTGCCAGCAGCCCGGGGGGGGGCACCATCAATGAGCAGTTCTTC. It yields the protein CASSPGGGTINEQFF.

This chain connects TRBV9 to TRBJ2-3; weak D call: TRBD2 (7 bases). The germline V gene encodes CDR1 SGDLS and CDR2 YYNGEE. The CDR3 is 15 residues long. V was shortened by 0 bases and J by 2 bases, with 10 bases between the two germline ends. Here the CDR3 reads CASSVGGGLTDTQYF. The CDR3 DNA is TGTGCCAGCAGCGTAGGCGGGGGCCTCACAGATACGCAGTATTTT.

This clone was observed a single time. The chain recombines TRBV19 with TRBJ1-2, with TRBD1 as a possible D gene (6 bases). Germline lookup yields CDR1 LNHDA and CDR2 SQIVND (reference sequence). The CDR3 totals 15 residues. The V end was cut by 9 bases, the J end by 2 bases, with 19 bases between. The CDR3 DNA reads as TGTGCCAGCGTTTCCCAGGACAGTGAGAACTATGGCTACACCTTC. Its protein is CASVSQDSENYGYTF.

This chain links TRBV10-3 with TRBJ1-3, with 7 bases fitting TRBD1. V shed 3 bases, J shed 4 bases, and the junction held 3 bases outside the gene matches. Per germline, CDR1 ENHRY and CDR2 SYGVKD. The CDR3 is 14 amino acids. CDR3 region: CAISDPDRGNTIYF. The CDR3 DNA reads TGTGCCATCAGTGACCCGGACAGGGGAAACACCATATATTTT.

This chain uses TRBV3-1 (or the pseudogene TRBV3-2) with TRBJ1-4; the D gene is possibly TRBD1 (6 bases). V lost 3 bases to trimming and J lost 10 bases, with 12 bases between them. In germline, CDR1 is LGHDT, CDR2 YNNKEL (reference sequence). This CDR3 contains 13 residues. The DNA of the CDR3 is TGTGCCAGCAGCCACCGACAGGACCGAAAACTGTTTTTT. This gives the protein CASSHRQDRKLFF.

The CDR3 bases are TGTGCCAGCAGTTTGGCCAGGTACTATGGCTACACCTTC. It yields the protein CASSLARYYGYTF. V and J are TRBV12-3 or TRBV12-4 and TRBJ1-2; D is unresolved. V was shortened by 3 bases and J by 3 bases, with 8 bases between the two germline ends. The CDR3 extends over 13 amino acids.

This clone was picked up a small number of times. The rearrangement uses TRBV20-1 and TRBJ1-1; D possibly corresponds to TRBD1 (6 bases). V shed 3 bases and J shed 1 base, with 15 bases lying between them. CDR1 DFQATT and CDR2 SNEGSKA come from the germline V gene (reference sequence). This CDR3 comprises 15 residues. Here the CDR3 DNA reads TGCAGTGCTAGTGGTGGGGGGGCGAAGAACACTGAAGCTTTCTTT. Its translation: CSASGGGAKNTEAFF.

CDR3 sequence (DNA): TGCAGTGCTAGGGACAGTCTTAGCTACACCTTC. Translating it yields CSARDSLSYTF. This chain joins TRBV20-1 and TRBJ1-2; D perhaps matches TRBD1 (6 bases). Germline CDR1 is DFQATT and CDR2 is SNEGSKA (reference sequence). The CDR3 is 11 residues long. With 3 bases removed from V and 9 bases from J, the gap between germline ends came to 11 bases.

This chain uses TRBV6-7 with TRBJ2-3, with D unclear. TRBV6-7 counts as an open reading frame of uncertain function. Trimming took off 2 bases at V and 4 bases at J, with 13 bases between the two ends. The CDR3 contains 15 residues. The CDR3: CASSYRLKISDTQYF. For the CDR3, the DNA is TGTGCCAGCAGTTACAGACTTAAAATTTCAGATACGCAGTATTTT.

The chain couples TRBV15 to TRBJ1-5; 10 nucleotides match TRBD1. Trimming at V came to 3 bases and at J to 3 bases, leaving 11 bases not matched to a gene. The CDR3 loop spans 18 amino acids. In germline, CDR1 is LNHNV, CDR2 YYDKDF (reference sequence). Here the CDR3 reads CATSSGGGQGQYNQPQHF. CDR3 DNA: TGTGCCACCAGCAGTGGAGGGGGACAGGGGCAATACAATCAGCCCCAGCATTTT. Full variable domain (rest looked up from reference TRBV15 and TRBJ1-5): DAMVIQNPRYQVTQFGKPVTLSCSQTLNHNVMYWYQQKSSQAPKLLFHYYDKDFNNEADTPDNFQSRRPNTSFCFLDIRSPGLGDTAMYLCATSSGGGQGQYNQPQHFGDGTRLSIL.

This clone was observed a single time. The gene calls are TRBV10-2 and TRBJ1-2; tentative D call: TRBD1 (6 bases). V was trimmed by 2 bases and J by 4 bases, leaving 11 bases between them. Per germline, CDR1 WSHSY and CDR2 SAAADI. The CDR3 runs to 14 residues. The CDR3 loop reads CASSESRGPYGYTF. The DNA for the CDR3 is TGCGCCAGCAGTGAGAGCAGGGGCCCCTATGGCTACACCTTC.

This CDR3 reads CASSGANTEAFF. The DNA of the CDR3 is TGCGCCAGCAGCGGGGCAAACACTGAAGCTTTCTTT. The J gene is TRBJ1-1, the V gene TRBV5-1, with D maybe TRBD1 (5 bases). Germline CDR1 and CDR2: SGHRS and YFSETQ. This CDR3 has 12 residues. V gave up 4 bases and J gave up 2 bases, with 6 bases separating them.

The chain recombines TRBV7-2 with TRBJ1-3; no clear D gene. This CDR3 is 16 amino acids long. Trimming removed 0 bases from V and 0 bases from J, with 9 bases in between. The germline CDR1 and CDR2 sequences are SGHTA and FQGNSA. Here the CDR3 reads CASSLAGGYSGNTIYF. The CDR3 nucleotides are TGTGCCAGCAGCTTAGCGGGAGGGTACTCTGGAAACACCATATATTTT.

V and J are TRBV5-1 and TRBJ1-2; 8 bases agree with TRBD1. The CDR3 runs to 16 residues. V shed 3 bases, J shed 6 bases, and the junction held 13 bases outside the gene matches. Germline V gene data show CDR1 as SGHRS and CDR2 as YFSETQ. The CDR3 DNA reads TGCGCCAGCAGCTCCGGAAGGACAGGGCGGGAAGATGGCTACACCTTC. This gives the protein CASSSGRTGREDGYTF.

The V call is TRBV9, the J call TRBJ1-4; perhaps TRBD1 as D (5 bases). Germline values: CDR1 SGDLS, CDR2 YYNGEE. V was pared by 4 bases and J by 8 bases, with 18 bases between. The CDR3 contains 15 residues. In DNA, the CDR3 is TGTGCCAGCAGCCGTAGTACGGGGGAGGGAGAAAAACTGTTTTTT. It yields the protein CASSRSTGEGEKLFF.